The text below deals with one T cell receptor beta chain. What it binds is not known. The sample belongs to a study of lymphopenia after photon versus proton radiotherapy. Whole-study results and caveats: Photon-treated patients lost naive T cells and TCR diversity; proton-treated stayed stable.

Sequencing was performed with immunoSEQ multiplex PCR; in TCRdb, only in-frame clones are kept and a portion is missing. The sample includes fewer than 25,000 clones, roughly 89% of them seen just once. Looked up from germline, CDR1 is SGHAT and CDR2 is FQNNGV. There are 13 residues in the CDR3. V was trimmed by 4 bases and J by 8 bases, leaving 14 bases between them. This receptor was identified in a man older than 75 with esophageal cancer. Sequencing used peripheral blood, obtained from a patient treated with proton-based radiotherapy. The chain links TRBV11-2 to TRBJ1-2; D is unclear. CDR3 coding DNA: TGTGCCAGCAGCTCATTAGATCTTCGAGGCTACACCTTC. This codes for CASSSLDLRGYTF.